This T cell receptor beta chain is from a study of sequential checkpoint blockade in melanoma. Study-level background: Arm A got nivolumab then ipilimumab; arm B the reverse, 1:1. Maintenance nivolumab came after either treatment sequence.

The protocol was immunoSEQ multiplex PCR, while the TCRdb copy is restricted to in-frame clones and leaves out a portion. The sample comprises 35,000 to 40,000 clones, 70% to 90% of which are singletons, and around 12% rests with the top ten. Described treatment: randomized to nivolumab then ipilimumab (arm A) or the reverse (arm B). Patients had received no earlier DNA-damaging chemotherapy. PBMC sorting kept live CD3+CD8+ cells without CD19 or CD56. The source is a human donor with melanoma. The specimen was CD8+ T cells sorted from blood (inferred from file names), collected from a patient given nivolumab and ipilimumab in sequence.

The DNA for the CDR3 is TGTGCCAGCACCTTGGGACACTCTGGCACAGATACGCAGTATTTT. This encodes CASTLGHSGTDTQYF. The genes are TRBV27 and TRBJ2-3; a possible D gene is TRBD1 (6 bases). Per the germline V gene, CDR1 is MNHEY and CDR2 is SMNVEV (reference sequence). The CDR3 extends over 15 amino acids. Trimming removed 7 bases at V and 1 base at J, with 15 bases between.